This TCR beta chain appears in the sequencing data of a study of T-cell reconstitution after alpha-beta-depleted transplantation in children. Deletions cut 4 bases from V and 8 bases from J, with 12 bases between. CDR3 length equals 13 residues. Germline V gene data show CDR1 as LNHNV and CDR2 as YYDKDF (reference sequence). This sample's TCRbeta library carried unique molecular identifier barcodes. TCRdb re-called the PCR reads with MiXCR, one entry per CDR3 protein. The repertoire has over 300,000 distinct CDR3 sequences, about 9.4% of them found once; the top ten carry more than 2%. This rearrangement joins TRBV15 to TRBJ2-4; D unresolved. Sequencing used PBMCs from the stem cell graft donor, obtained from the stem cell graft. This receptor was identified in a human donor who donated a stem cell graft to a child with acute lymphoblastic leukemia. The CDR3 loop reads CATSIPPEDIQYF. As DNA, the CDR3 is TGTGCCACCAGCATACCCCCAGAGGACATTCAGTACTTC. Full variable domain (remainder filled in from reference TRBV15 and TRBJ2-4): DAMVIQNPRYQVTQFGKPVTLSCSQTLNHNVMYWYQQKSSQAPKLLFHYYDKDFNNEADTPDNFQSRRPNTSFCFLDIRSPGLGDTAMYLCATSIPPEDIQYFGAGTRLSVL.